The 13 T cell receptor beta chains below come from one sample, sequenced in a study of patients and donors after allogeneic stem cell transplantation. TCRdb independently ran MiXCR on the RT-PCR reads; one entry per CDR3 protein. The sample contains under 200,000 distinct CDR3 sequences, 25% to 35% of which appear only once. Sequencing was done on a sample of blood, either unsorted or a sorted T cell fraction (not recorded which). The source is a human donor who was either an allogeneic HSCT recipient or a stem cell or donor lymphocyte infusion donor (not recorded which). It is not recorded whose cells these are; they may come from a transplant donor.

This clonotype was observed a single time. For the CDR3, the DNA is TGTGCCAGCTCACCACCGATGGGACGGAGTGAAGCTTTCTTT. It is translated as CASSPPMGRSEAFF. This chain links TRBV18 with TRBJ1-1; possibly TRBD1 for D (5 bases). The germline gives CDR1 KGHSH, CDR2 LQKENI. Between the trimmed V and J ends, which lost 0 bases and 7 bases, there was a span of 12 bases. This CDR3 region has 14 residues.

The chain carries TRBV24-1 and TRBJ2-3, with 7 bases aligning to TRBD1. J lost 2 bases, V lost 7 bases, and 5 bases had no gene match. This CDR3 spans 14 amino acids. Germline V gene lookup returns CDR1 KGHDR and CDR2 SFDVKD. This CDR3 is CATSDRVATDTQYF. In DNA form, the CDR3 reads TGTGCCACCAGCGACAGGGTTGCCACAGATACGCAGTATTTT.

The chain recombines TRBV12-3 or TRBV12-4 with TRBJ2-3; TRBD2 might be the D (5 bases). Trimming shortened V by 5 bases and J by 2 bases, and 8 bases separated the two germline ends. The CDR3 loop spans 13 amino acids. CDR3 sequence (DNA): TGTGCCAGCAGTGCGGGTCTCACAGATACGCAGTATTTT. Its translation is CASSAGLTDTQYF.

The rearrangement uses TRBV20-1 and TRBJ2-3, with a tentative D call TRBD1 (5 bases). Germline V lookup: CDR1 DFQATT, CDR2 SNEGSKA (reference sequence). Trimming took 8 bases from V and 2 from J, leaving 23 bases between them. The CDR3 length is 16 residues. CDR3 in amino acids: CSSSPPWGPDTDTQYF. The CDR3 coding sequence is TGCAGTTCCTCCCCTCCCTGGGGCCCCGACACAGATACGCAGTATTTT.

This clonotype was found a few times. The V gene is TRBV11-2, the J gene TRBJ1-4; D is ambiguous. The CDR3 is made up of 15 amino acids. The V end lost 0 bases, the J end lost 10 bases, and 15 bases lay between the germline ends. Germline CDR1 is SGHAT and CDR2 is FQNNGV. The CDR3 nucleotides read TGTGCCAGCAGCTTAGAATGGGAGGGAGAGGGAAAACTGTTTTTT. Translating it yields CASSLEWEGEGKLFF. The full variable domain, in which reference TRBV11-2 and TRBJ1-4 provide the parts outside the CDR3, is EAGVAQSPRYKIIEKRQSVAFWCNPISGHATLYWYQQILGQGPKLLIQFQNNGVVDDSQLPKDRFSAERLKGVDSTLKIQPAKLEDSAVYLCASSLEWEGEGKLFFGSGTQLSVL.

In this sample, this clonotype turned up a few times. This chain uses TRBV20-1 with TRBJ2-1, with D possibly TRBD2 on 5 matching bases. Germline CDR1 and CDR2: DFQATT and SNEGSKA (reference sequence). This CDR3 is 13 amino acids long. V was cut by 3 bases and J by 15 bases, with 21 bases left in between. The CDR3 DNA is TGCAGTGCTAGCGGTGGACTTCTAGCCCTAGGGTTCTTC. Amino acids: CSASGGLLALGFF.

This clonotype was found a few times. The chain couples TRBV6-5 to TRBJ2-7; the D gene is possibly TRBD1 (6 bases). CDR3 length: 15 residues. V lost 7 bases and J 0 bases, leaving 16 bases between the germline ends. The germline gives CDR1 MNHEY, CDR2 SVGAGI. The CDR3 bases are TGTGCCAGCAAACCTACAGGGTCCCCCTCCTACGAGCAGTACTTC. Its protein product is CASKPTGSPSYEQYF.

This clonotype has ten or more counts. The V gene is TRBV10-1, the J gene TRBJ1-2; D uncertain. Germline V lookup: CDR1 WNHNN, CDR2 SYGVQD (reference sequence). The CDR3 runs 13 residues. Trimming pared 0 bases from V and 8 bases from J, leaving 10 bases between. CDR3 in amino acids: CASSESGRWGYTF. In nucleotides, the CDR3 is TGCGCCAGCAGTGAGTCGGGCAGATGGGGCTACACCTTC.

This clonotype was seen ten or more times. V and J are TRBV20-1 and TRBJ1-2; the match to TRBD1 covers 10 bases. Looked up from germline, CDR1 is DFQATT and CDR2 is SNEGSKA (reference sequence). This CDR3 has 15 residues. V shed 6 bases and J 4 bases; nucleotides not matched to a gene: 11. This CDR3 is CSALRLTGGVYGYTF. The CDR3 DNA reads TGCAGTGCGCTACGTTTGACAGGGGGCGTCTATGGCTACACCTTC.

The gene calls are TRBV7-2 and TRBJ1-4, with 9 bases fitting TRBD1. This CDR3 has 15 amino acids. Looked up from germline, CDR1 is SGHTA and CDR2 is FQGNSA. V gave up 1 base and J gave up 5 bases; unmatched junction bases: 2. Here the CDR3 DNA reads TGTGCCAGCAGCTTAGGGGACAGGGCGAATGAAAAACTGTTTTTT. It codes for CASSLGDRANEKLFF.

The rearrangement links TRBV5-4 to TRBJ2-1; TRBD1 aligns across 7 bases. Germline assignment: CDR1 SGHNT and CDR2 YYREEE (reference sequence). This CDR3 region has 12 residues. V dropped 5 bases and J dropped 8; count of bases not matched to a gene: 4. The CDR3 DNA reads as TGTGCCAGCAGAGCGACAGGGCATGAGCAGTTCTTC. It encodes CASRATGHEQFF. Based on the CDR3 plus reference TRBV5-4 and TRBJ2-1, the full variable domain is ETGVTQSPTHLIKTRGQQVTLRCSSQSGHNTVSWYQQALGQGPQFIFQYYREEENGRGNFPPRFSGLQFPNYSSELNVNALELDDSALYLCASRATGHEQFFGPGTRLTVL.

The V call is TRBV5-1, the J call TRBJ2-2, with D uncertain. V was cut by 4 bases and J by 3 bases, with 4 bases left in between. The length of the CDR3 is 12 residues. CDR1 SGHRS and CDR2 YFSETQ come from the germline V gene. CDR3 protein: CASSGYTGELFF. The CDR3 nucleotides are TGCGCCAGCAGCGGTTACACCGGGGAGCTGTTTTTT.

The CDR3, as DNA: TGCGCCAGCAGCCAAGGGGGCAGTCCCAGCTCTGGAAACACCATATATTTT. This gives the protein CASSQGGSPSSGNTIYF. The V and J genes are TRBV4-1 and TRBJ1-3; tentatively, D is TRBD1 (5 bases). Germline-derived CDR1 and CDR2 are MGHRA and YSYEKL. Deletions cut 1 base from V and 0 bases from J, with 13 bases between. This CDR3 comprises 17 residues.